Presented here are 20 T cell receptor beta chains from one specimen sequenced in a study of blood T cell repertoires in COVID-19. Sequencing was performed with immunoSEQ multiplex PCR; in TCRdb, only in-frame clones are kept and a portion is missing. In the table there are about 310,000 clones, about 91% of which are singletons. The sequencing input was PBMCs or T cells enriched from blood (not recorded which). These receptors originate from a woman aged 35 to 49 who had recovered from COVID-19.

This clone was counted only a few times. The chain combines TRBV2 with TRBJ1-2; weak D call: TRBD1 (6 bases). There are 12 residues in the CDR3. With 8 bases removed from V and 3 bases from J, the gap between germline ends came to 10 bases. CDR1 SNHLY and CDR2 FYNNEI come from the germline V gene. CDR3 protein: CASQQGDYGYTF. The CDR3 DNA follows: TGTGCCAGCCAACAGGGTGACTATGGCTACACCTTC.

This clone was counted a single time. V usage is TRBV10-3 and J usage is TRBJ1-2; D is uncertain. Between the trimmed V and J ends, which lost 4 bases and 7 bases, there was a span of 13 bases. The CDR3 runs to 13 residues. Germline V lookup: CDR1 ENHRY, CDR2 SYGVKD. CDR3 in amino acids: CAISAESSRGYTF. The CDR3 region has the DNA TGTGCCATCAGTGCGGAGTCCTCCCGTGGCTACACCTTC.

This clone was found a few times. The rearrangement uses TRBV7-3 and TRBJ2-3; 9 bases are a match to TRBD2. V lost 4 bases to trimming and J lost 3 bases; unmatched junction nucleotides: 8. Looked up from germline, CDR1 is SGHTA and CDR2 is FQGTGA. CDR3 length: 16 residues. Here the CDR3 reads CASSSQGGRVTDTQYF. The CDR3 nucleotides read TGTGCCAGCAGCTCACAAGGCGGGAGGGTTACAGATACGCAGTATTTT.

DNA for the CDR3: TGTGCCAGTCGACAGTACAATGAGCAGTTCTTC. This sequence encodes CASRQYNEQFF. This rearrangement joins TRBV19 to TRBJ2-1; a weak D match, TRBD1 (5 bases). This CDR3 is 11 amino acids long. V was shortened by 8 bases and J by 4 bases, with 6 bases between the two germline ends. Germline CDR1 reads LNHDA; CDR2 reads SQIVND (reference sequence).

V is TRBV7-9 and J is TRBJ1-5; 9 bases map to TRBD1. The J segment lost 9 bases and the V segment lost 4 bases, leaving 10 bases of the junction unmatched. The length of the CDR3 is 15 residues. The germline V gene encodes CDR1 SEHNR and CDR2 FQNEAQ (reference sequence). CDR3 residues: CASSSGTGPVSPQHF. For the CDR3, the DNA is TGTGCCAGCAGCTCCGGGACAGGGCCCGTTTCGCCCCAGCATTTT.

CDR3 protein: CATDERDRDSPLHF. Here the CDR3 DNA reads TGTGCCACCGATGAGAGGGACAGAGATTCACCCCTCCACTTT. V and J are TRBV2 and TRBJ1-6, with 7 nucleotides matching TRBD1. The CDR3 runs 14 residues. After removal of 10 bases from V and 8 bases from J, the junction contained 11 bases not matched to a gene. CDR1 SNHLY and CDR2 FYNNEI come from the germline V gene.

The rearrangement uses TRBV15 and TRBJ2-5, with D possibly TRBD2 on 5 matching bases. V lost 4 bases, J lost 1 base, and 10 bases lay in between. CDR1 is LNHNV, CDR2 YYDKDF, per germline (reference sequence). The length of the CDR3 is 14 residues. CDR3 coding DNA: TGTGCCACCAGCAAGGCTAGCTTCCAAGAGACCCAGTACTTC. This translates into CATSKASFQETQYF.

DNA of the CDR3: TGTGCCAGCAGCGTAGCTGCGGGGGCGACCACCGGGGAGCTGTTTTTT. Translating it yields CASSVAAGATTGELFF. This chain connects TRBV9 to TRBJ2-2, with D possibly TRBD2 on 7 matching bases. V was trimmed by 0 bases and J by 4 bases, leaving 13 bases between them. Germline CDR1 is SGDLS and CDR2 is YYNGEE. This CDR3 is 16 amino acids long.

The V call is TRBV19, the J call TRBJ1-6, with 7 bases matching TRBD1. The CDR3 sequence is 16 residues long. Germline assignment: CDR1 LNHDA and CDR2 SQIVND (reference sequence). The V gene end was trimmed by 9 bases and the J gene end by 5 bases; junction bases not matched to a gene: 13. The CDR3 nucleotides read TGTGCCAGCTGGACAGGTGATCTCAGCAATAATTCACCCCTCCACTTT. This sequence encodes CASWTGDLSNNSPLHF.

The chain is built from TRBV3-1 (or the pseudogene TRBV3-2) and TRBJ1-5; 7 positions match TRBD1. Losses at the gene ends were 3 bases for V and 3 bases for J; bases not matched to a gene: 2. CDR1 and CDR2 from the germline V gene are LGHDT and YNNKEL (reference sequence). This CDR3 is built from 14 residues. The CDR3, as DNA: TGTGCCAGCAGCCATACAGGGGACAATCAGCCCCAGCATTTT. This encodes CASSHTGDNQPQHF.

The rearrangement joins TRBV3-1 (or the pseudogene TRBV3-2) to TRBJ2-7; 10 nucleotides agree with TRBD2. With 5 bases clipped from V and 0 bases from J, the junction kept 13 bases outside the gene matches. CDR3 length equals 18 residues. The V gene's germline CDR1 is LGHDT and CDR2 YNNKEL (reference sequence). CDR3 protein: CASSALLAGVVDSYEQYF. CDR3 bases: TGTGCCAGCAGCGCCCTCCTAGCGGGAGTTGTCGACTCCTACGAGCAGTACTTC.

The chain links TRBV6-1 to TRBJ1-1; D may be TRBD1 (6 bases). The CDR3 has 15 residues. Trimming left V 3 bases short and J 0 bases short, with 11 bases between. Germline loops: CDR1 MNHNS, CDR2 SASEGT. Here the CDR3 reads CASSDLGHMNTEAFF. CDR3 in DNA: TGTGCCAGCAGTGATCTGGGACATATGAACACTGAAGCTTTCTTT.

This sequence joins TRBV28 and TRBJ1-6, with TRBD1 as a possible D gene (6 bases). CDR3 length: 17 amino acids. Germline lookup yields CDR1 MDHEN and CDR2 SYDVKM. Trimming took off 5 bases at V and 10 bases at J, with 24 bases between the two ends. This chain's CDR3 is CASSQEGGKGLRSPLHF. DNA for the CDR3: TGTGCCAGCAGTCAAGAGGGGGGGAAAGGGTTGCGATCACCCCTCCACTTT.

The chain recombines TRBV11-3 with TRBJ2-3; TRBD1 might be the D (7 bases). Trimming removed 0 bases from V and 9 bases from J, with 10 bases in between. This CDR3 is built from 13 residues. Germline V gene lookup returns CDR1 SGHNT and CDR2 YENEEA. CDR3 protein: CASSLDQGGTQYF. Here the CDR3 DNA reads TGTGCCAGCAGCTTAGATCAGGGGGGAACGCAGTATTTT.

Notes on this clone: The junction shows a germline mismatch at one end, possibly a read error. V gene TRBV12-3 or TRBV12-4 combines with J gene TRBJ2-7; 7 nucleotides match TRBD2. This CDR3 is built from 13 residues. CDR3 bases: TGTGCCAGCAGCTCATATCCCCTGGGGCGGGGGAACTTC. This sequence encodes CASSSYPLGRGNF.

V gene TRBV29-1 combines with J gene TRBJ2-5, with a tentative D call TRBD2 (5 bases). V was trimmed by 4 bases and J by 2 bases, leaving 14 bases between them. The CDR3 runs to 14 residues. Germline-derived CDR1 and CDR2 are SQVTM and ANQGSEA. CDR3 sequence: CSVVTGSIQETQYF. The DNA of the CDR3 is TGCAGCGTTGTGACGGGATCCATACAAGAGACCCAGTACTTC.

The chain employs TRBV7-9 and TRBJ2-1; 7 bases are a match to TRBD2. CDR3 length equals 16 residues. V lost 4 bases, J lost 1 base, and 7 bases stayed unmatched. Germline CDR1 SEHNR, CDR2 FQNEAQ (reference sequence). The CDR3 sequence: CASSSGLGASYNEQFF. The CDR3 nucleotides read TGTGCCAGCAGCTCAGGACTAGGTGCTTCCTACAATGAGCAGTTCTTC.

This clone was seen once. The J gene is TRBJ1-6, the V gene TRBV21-1. TRBV21-1 is a pseudogene. This CDR3 is built from 16 residues. Here the CDR3 DNA reads TGTGCCAGCAGCTTCTCCGGCGGGGCGCTTAATTCACCCCTCCACTTT. Protein: CASSFSGGALNSPLHF.

The chain joins TRBV9 to TRBJ2-1, with 10 bases aligning to TRBD1. Losses at the gene ends were 3 bases for V and 5 bases for J; bases not matched to a gene: 14. CDR3 length: 18 amino acids. Germline CDR1 is SGDLS and CDR2 is YYNGEE. The CDR3 DNA reads TGTGCCAGCAGCGGGGACAGGGGATTCTCAGGTCCGAACAATGAGCAGTTCTTC. It specifies CASSGDRGFSGPNNEQFF. Full variable domain (remainder filled in from reference TRBV9 and TRBJ2-1): DSGVTQTPKHLITATGQRVTLRCSPRSGDLSVYWYQQSLDQGLQFLIQYYNGEERAKGNILERFSAQQFPDLHSELNLSSLELGDSALYFCASSGDRGFSGPNNEQFFGPGTRLTVL.

The J gene is TRBJ2-7, the V gene TRBV7-2, with 7 positions matching TRBD1. The CDR3 is 14 residues long. V gave up 5 bases and J gave up 6 bases; unmatched junction bases: 10. In germline, CDR1 is SGHTA, CDR2 FQGNSA. This CDR3 is CASSARQGSGEQYF. CDR3 nucleotide sequence: TGTGCCAGCAGCGCCCGACAGGGATCAGGCGAGCAGTACTTC.